The 13 T cell receptor beta chains below come from one sample, sequenced in a study of sequential checkpoint blockade in melanoma. The method was immunoSEQ multiplex PCR; TCRdb's version includes in-frame clones alone and lacks a portion of them. The profile shows 9,000 to 10,000 clones, 59% of them singletons. The treatment is: randomized to nivolumab then ipilimumab (arm A) or the reverse (arm B). The sample was CD8+ T cells sorted from blood (inferred from file names), taken from a patient given nivolumab and ipilimumab in sequence. These receptors were obtained from a human donor with melanoma.

V usage is TRBV9 and J usage is TRBJ1-1; 9 bases are a match to TRBD1. Trimming took 3 bases from V and 11 from J; bases not matched to a gene: 5. This CDR3 is built from 12 residues. CDR1 and CDR2 (germline): SGDLS, YYNGEE. The CDR3 DNA reads as TGTGCCAGCAGCGGCGGACAGGGGTGGGCTTTCTTT. This encodes CASSGGQGWAFF.

This chain links TRBV4-2 with TRBJ2-5; D gene ambiguous. CDR3 length equals 13 residues. The germline CDR1 and CDR2 sequences are LGHNA and YNFKEQ. The V end was cut by 1 base, the J end by 4 bases, with 7 bases between. The CDR3 protein is CASSQGLGETQYF. The CDR3 nucleotides are TGTGCCAGCAGCCAAGGTCTAGGAGAGACCCAGTACTTC.

The count of this clone is one. The chain couples TRBV27 to TRBJ2-3, with 7 bases identical to TRBD2. This CDR3 has 12 amino acids. The J segment lost 8 bases and the V segment lost 4 bases, leaving 3 bases of the junction unmatched. CDR1 is MNHEY and CDR2 is SMNVEV in the germline V gene (reference sequence). The CDR3 sequence: CASSSPGGTQYF. The DNA of the CDR3 is TGTGCCAGCAGTTCACCGGGGGGTACGCAGTATTTT.

This chain uses TRBV5-4 with TRBJ2-5; weak D call: TRBD2 (6 bases). The CDR3 is made up of 14 amino acids. Germline V gene sequence: CDR1 SGHNT, CDR2 YYREEE (reference sequence). Trimming took off 2 bases at V and 5 bases at J, with 13 bases between the two ends. The CDR3 region is CASSFGGVGETQYF. The CDR3 DNA sequence: TGTGCCAGCAGCTTTGGCGGGGTCGGGGAGACCCAGTACTTC.

This sequence joins TRBV6-1 and TRBJ1-1, with no clear D. The CDR3 runs to 11 residues. Germline CDR1 MNHNS, CDR2 SASEGT. Trimming removed 8 bases at V and 4 bases at J, with 8 bases between. The CDR3 DNA reads as TGTGCCAGCGGACTAAGCACTGAAGCTTTCTTT. It translates to CASGLSTEAFF.

This clone is classed as large. This CDR3 reads CASKSGQGKGYTF. CDR3 sequence (DNA): TGTGCCAGCAAGTCGGGACAGGGTAAAGGCTACACCTTC. The V call is TRBV27, the J call TRBJ1-2; 9 bases are shared with TRBD1. V gave up 7 bases and J gave up 8 bases; unmatched junction bases: 8. This CDR3 is 13 amino acids long. Germline V lookup: CDR1 MNHEY, CDR2 SMNVEV (reference sequence).

Only a few counts were recorded for this clone. J is TRBJ2-7 and V is TRBV4-2; TRBD2 matches 10 bases. V shed 0 bases, J shed 3 bases, and the junction held 8 bases outside the gene matches. The CDR3 has 17 residues. Germline V gene sequence: CDR1 LGHNA, CDR2 YNFKEQ. The CDR3 protein is CASSQDYASGGNYEQYF. In nucleotides, the CDR3 is TGTGCCAGCAGCCAAGATTATGCTAGCGGGGGTAACTACGAGCAGTACTTC.

This clone was observed a handful of times. Its ends do not fully match the called genes, so a read error is possible. The chain recombines TRBV5-4 with TRBJ1-4; D not certain. The V gene's germline CDR1 is SGHNT and CDR2 YYREEE (reference sequence). The CDR3 is 15 amino acids. CDR3 DNA sequence: TGCGCCAGCAGCCAAGATTCTCTGACGGGTGAAAAACTGTTTTTT. It yields the protein CASSQDSLTGEKLFF.

This clone was seen a few times. CDR3 residues: CATAGTASTDTQYF. The CDR3 DNA is TGTGCCACTGCCGGGACAGCTAGCACAGATACGCAGTATTTT. The chain links TRBV6-5 to TRBJ2-3, with 7 bases aligning to TRBD1. Germline CDR1 reads MNHEY; CDR2 reads SVGAGI. V was pared by 10 bases and J by 0 bases, with 7 bases of the junction left unmatched. The CDR3 consists of 14 residues.

This clone was recorded a few times. The V and J genes are TRBV9 and TRBJ2-1, with TRBD2 identical over 12 bases. V lost 3 bases, J lost 10 bases, and 8 bases stayed unmatched. CDR1 and CDR2 from the germline V gene are SGDLS and YYNGEE. This CDR3 contains 15 residues. The CDR3 nucleotides read TGTGCCAGCAGCGGAAGACTAGCGGGGGAGCCGGAGCAGTTCTTC. Translated: CASSGRLAGEPEQFF.

This chain links TRBV4-2 with TRBJ2-2; the D is unclear. Per the germline V gene, CDR1 is LGHNA and CDR2 is YNFKEQ. V was pared by 1 base and J by 6 bases, with 9 bases between. The CDR3 loop spans 14 amino acids. DNA for the CDR3: TGTGCCAGCAGCCAAGTTGAGATACCCGGGGAGCTGTTTTTT. This sequence encodes CASSQVEIPGELFF.

This sequence joins TRBV4-3 and TRBJ1-4, with 7 nucleotides matching TRBD1. This CDR3 contains 14 residues. After removal of 3 bases from V and 8 bases from J, the junction contained 6 bases not matched to a gene. Germline CDR1 is LGHNA and CDR2 is YSLEER. CDR3 sequence (DNA): TGCGCCAGCAGCCAGTACAGGGGCGCCGAAAAACTGTTTTTT. Translating it yields CASSQYRGAEKLFF.

The V call is TRBV29-1, the J call TRBJ2-2, with TRBD1 as a possible D gene (5 bases). CDR1 is SQVTM and CDR2 is ANQGSEA in the germline V gene. V dropped 5 bases and J dropped 2 bases, with 9 bases sitting between them. The CDR3 is 13 residues long. The CDR3 DNA reads TGCAGCGTTCAGGACATTAACACCGGGGAGCTGTTTTTT. Its translation: CSVQDINTGELFF.